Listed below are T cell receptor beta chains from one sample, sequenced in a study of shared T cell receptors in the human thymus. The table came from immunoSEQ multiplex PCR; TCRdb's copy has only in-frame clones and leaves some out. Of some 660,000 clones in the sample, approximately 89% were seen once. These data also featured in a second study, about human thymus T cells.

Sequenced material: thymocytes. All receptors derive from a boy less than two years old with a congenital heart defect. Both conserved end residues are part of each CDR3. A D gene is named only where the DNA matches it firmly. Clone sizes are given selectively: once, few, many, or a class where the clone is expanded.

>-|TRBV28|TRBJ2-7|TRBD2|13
CASRRTSSYEQYF
TGTGCCAGCAGAAGGACTAGTTCGTACGAGCAGTACTTC
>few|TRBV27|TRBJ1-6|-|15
CASSLNRLINSPLHF
TGTGCCAGCAGTTTAAATCGACTGATCAATTCCCCCCTCCACTTT
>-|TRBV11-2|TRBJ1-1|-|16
CASSSDRDTLNTEAFF
TGTGCCAGCAGCTCCGACCGGGACACCCTCAACACTGAAGCTTTCTTT
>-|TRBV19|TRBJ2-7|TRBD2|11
CATRGGGRAYF
TGTGCCACCCGGGGGGGCGGGAGGGCCTACTTC
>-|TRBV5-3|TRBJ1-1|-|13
CARSSGGLTEAFF
TGTGCCAGAAGCTCCGGGGGGCTTACTGAAGCTTTCTTT
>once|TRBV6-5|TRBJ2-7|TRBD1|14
CASRGTGGPYEQYF
TGTGCCAGCAGGGGAACAGGGGGCCCCTACGAGCAGTACTTC
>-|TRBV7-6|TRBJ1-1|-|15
CASSLFVHRDTEAFF
TGTGCCAGCAGCTTATTCGTCCACAGAGACACTGAAGCTTTCTTT
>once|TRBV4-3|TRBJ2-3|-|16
CASSQDWGLSTDTQYF
TGCGCCAGCAGCCAAGACTGGGGGCTCAGCACAGATACGCAGTATTTT
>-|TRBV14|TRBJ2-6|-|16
CASSQSGGSGANVLTF
TGTGCCAGCAGCCAATCCGGGGGCTCTGGGGCCAACGTCCTGACTTTC
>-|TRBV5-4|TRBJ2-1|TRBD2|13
CASSLFKRENEFF
TGTGCCAGCAGCTTGTTCAAGCGGGAGAATGAGTTCTTC
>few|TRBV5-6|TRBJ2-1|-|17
CASSFRFWGRGYNEQFF
TGTGCCAGCAGCTTTCGCTTTTGGGGAAGGGGATACAATGAGCAGTTCTTC
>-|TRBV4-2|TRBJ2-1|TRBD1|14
CASQGGQGVNEQFF
TGTGCCAGCCAGGGGGGACAGGGAGTGAATGAGCAGTTCTTC
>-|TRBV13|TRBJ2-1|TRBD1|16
CASSRRDRGLGNEQFF
TGTGCCAGCAGCAGACGGGACAGGGGATTGGGGAATGAGCAGTTCTTC
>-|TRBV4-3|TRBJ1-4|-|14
CASSPQGEDEKLFF
TGCGCCAGCAGCCCACAGGGAGAGGATGAAAAACTGTTTTTT
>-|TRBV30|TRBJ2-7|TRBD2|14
CAWTGLAGADEQYF
TGTGCCTGGACCGGACTAGCGGGAGCTGACGAGCAGTACTTC
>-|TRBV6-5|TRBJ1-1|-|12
CASRGGDTEAFF
TGTGCCAGCAGGGGAGGGGACACTGAAGCTTTCTTT
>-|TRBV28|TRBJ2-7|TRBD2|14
CASRRTSGPYEQYF
TGTGCCAGCAGACGCACTAGCGGACCCTACGAGCAGTACTTC
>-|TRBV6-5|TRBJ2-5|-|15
CASSYPDSLGETQYF
TGTGCCAGCAGTTACCCGGACTCTCTCGGAGAGACCCAGTACTTC
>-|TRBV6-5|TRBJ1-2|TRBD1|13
CASSLTGGTDYTF
TGTGCCAGCAGTCTTACAGGGGGTACGGACTACACCTTC
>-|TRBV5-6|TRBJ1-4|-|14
CASSFQGRGEKLFF
TGTGCCAGCAGCTTTCAGGGGAGGGGTGAAAAACTGTTTTTT
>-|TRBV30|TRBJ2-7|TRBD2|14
CAWSVPSGSYEQYF
TGTGCCTGGAGTGTACCTAGCGGGAGTTACGAGCAGTACTTC
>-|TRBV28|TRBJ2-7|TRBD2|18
CASSLLYFRTSGSDEQYF
TGTGCCAGCAGCCTACTCTATTTTAGGACTAGCGGGAGTGACGAGCAGTACTTC
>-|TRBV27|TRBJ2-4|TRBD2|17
CASSQNTSGIAKNIQYF
TGTGCCAGCAGTCAGAATACTAGCGGTATAGCCAAAAACATTCAGTACTTC
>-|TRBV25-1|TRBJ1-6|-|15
CASSESGVSNSPLHF
TGTGCCAGCAGTGAATCGGGGGTATCTAATTCACCCCTCCACTTT
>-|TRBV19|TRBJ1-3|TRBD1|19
CASSMRTGVRESGGNTIYF
TGTGCCAGTAGTATGCGGACAGGGGTTCGGGAGTCGGGTGGAAACACCATATATTTT
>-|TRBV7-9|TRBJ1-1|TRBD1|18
CASSFEPARRGRRVEAFF
TGTGCCAGCAGCTTCGAACCGGCAAGAAGGGGGCGTCGTGTTGAAGCTTTCTTT
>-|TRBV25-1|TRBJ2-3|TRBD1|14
CASRSGTGTDTQYF
TGTGCCAGCAGATCCGGGACAGGCACAGATACGCAGTATTTT
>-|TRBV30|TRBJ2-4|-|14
CAWKPCLAKNIQYF
TGTGCCTGGAAGCCATGTCTAGCCAAAAACATTCAGTACTTC
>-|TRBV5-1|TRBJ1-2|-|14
CASSLAPGDYGYTF
TGCGCCAGCAGCTTGGCTCCAGGGGACTATGGCTACACCTTC
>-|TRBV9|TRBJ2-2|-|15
CASSEGGPNTGELFF
TGTGCCAGCAGCGAAGGGGGTCCGAACACCGGGGAGCTGTTTTTT
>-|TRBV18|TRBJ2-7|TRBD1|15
CASSPRQGDSYEQYF
TGTGCCAGCTCACCTCGACAGGGCGATAGCTACGAGCAGTACTTC
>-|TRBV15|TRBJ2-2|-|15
CATSRERANTGELFF
TGTGCCACCAGCAGAGAACGGGCGAACACCGGGGAGCTGTTTTTT
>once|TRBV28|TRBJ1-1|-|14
CASSFWRGNTEAFF
TGTGCCAGCAGTTTCTGGAGAGGGAACACTGAAGCTTTCTTT
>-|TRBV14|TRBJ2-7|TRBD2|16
CASSYLAGGSSYEQYF
TGTGCCAGCAGCTACCTAGCGGGAGGGTCCTCCTACGAGCAGTACTTC
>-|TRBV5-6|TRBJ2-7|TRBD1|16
CASTSLAGQGVYEQYF
TGTGCCAGCACCAGCCTCGCAGGACAGGGAGTTTACGAGCAGTACTTC
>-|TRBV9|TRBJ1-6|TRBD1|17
CASSVAARDRGNSPLHF
TGTGCCAGCAGCGTAGCGGCGAGGGACAGGGGCAATTCACCCCTCCACTTT
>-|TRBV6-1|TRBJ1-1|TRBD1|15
CASFIGQGMNTEAFF
TGTGCCAGCTTTATCGGACAGGGGATGAACACTGAAGCTTTCTTT
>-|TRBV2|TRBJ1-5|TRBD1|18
CASSPGRQGALGNQPQHF
TGTGCCAGCAGTCCCGGGAGGCAGGGGGCCTTGGGCAATCAGCCCCAGCATTTT
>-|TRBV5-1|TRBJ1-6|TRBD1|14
CASSWRTGNSPLHF
TGCGCCAGCAGCTGGCGGACAGGGAATTCACCCCTCCACTTT
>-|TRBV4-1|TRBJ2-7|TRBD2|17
CASSQDGGLAGTYEQYF
TGCGCCAGCAGCCAAGATGGGGGGCTAGCGGGGACCTACGAGCAGTACTTC
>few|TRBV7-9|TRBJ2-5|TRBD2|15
CASSPRGGGGETQYF
TGTGCCAGCAGCCCCCGGGGGGGCGGGGGAGAGACCCAGTACTTC
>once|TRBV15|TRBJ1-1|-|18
CATSRAPSLPTMNTEAFF
TGTGCCACCAGCAGAGCCCCCTCACTCCCGACTATGAACACTGAAGCTTTCTTT